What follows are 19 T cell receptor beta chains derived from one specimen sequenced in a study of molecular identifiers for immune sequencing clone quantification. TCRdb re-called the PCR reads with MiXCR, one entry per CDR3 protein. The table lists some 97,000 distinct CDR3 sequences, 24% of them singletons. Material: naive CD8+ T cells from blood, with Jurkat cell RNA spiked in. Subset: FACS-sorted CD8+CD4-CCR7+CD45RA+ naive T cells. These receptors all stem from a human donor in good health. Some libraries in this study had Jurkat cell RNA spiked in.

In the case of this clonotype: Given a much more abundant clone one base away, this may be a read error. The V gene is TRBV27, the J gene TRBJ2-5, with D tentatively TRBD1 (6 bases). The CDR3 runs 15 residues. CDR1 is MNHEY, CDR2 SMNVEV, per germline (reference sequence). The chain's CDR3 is CASRGARGAAEPQYF. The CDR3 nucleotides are TGTGCCAGCAGAGGAGCCAGGGGTGCCGCAGAGCCCCAGTACTTC.

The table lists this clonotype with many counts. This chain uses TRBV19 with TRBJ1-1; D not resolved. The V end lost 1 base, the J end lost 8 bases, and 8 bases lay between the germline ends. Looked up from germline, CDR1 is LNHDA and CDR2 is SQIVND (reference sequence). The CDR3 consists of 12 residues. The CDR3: CASSIGVREAFF. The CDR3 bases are TGTGCCAGTAGTATAGGAGTCCGGGAAGCTTTCTTT.

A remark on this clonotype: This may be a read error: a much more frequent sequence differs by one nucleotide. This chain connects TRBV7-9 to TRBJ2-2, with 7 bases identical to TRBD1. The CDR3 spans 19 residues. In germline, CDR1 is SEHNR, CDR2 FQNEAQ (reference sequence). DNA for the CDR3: TGTGCCAGCAGCCTCCCGAACGGACAGGCCCCCCCGAACACCGGGGCGCTGTTTTTT. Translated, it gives CASSLPNGQAPPNTGALFF.

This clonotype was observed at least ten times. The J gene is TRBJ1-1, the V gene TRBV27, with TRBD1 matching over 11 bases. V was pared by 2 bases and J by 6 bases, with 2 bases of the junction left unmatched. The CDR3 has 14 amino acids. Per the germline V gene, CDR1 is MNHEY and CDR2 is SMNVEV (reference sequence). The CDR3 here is CASSLGGQGAEAFF. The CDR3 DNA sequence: TGTGCCAGCAGTTTAGGGGGACAGGGGGCTGAAGCTTTCTTT.

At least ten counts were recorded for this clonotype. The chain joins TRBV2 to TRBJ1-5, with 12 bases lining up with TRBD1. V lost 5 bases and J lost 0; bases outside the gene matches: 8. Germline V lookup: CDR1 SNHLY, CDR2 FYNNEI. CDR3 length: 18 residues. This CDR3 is CASSNPGTGGYSNQPQHF. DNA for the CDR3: TGTGCCAGCAGTAACCCCGGGACAGGGGGCTATAGCAATCAGCCCCAGCATTTT.

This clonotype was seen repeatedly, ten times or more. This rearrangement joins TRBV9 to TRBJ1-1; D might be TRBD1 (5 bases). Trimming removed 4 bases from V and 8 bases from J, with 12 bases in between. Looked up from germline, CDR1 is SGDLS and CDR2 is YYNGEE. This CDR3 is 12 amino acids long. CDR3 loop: CASSPGAGEAFF. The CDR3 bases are TGTGCCAGCAGCCCCGGGGCAGGCGAAGCTTTCTTT.

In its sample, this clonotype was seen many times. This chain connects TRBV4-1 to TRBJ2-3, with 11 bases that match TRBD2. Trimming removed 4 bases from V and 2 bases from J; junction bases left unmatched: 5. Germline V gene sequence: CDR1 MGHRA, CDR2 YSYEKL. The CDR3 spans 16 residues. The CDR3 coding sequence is TGCGCCAGCAGCCGGGGACTAGCGGCTTCCACAGATACGCAGTATTTT. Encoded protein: CASSRGLAASTDTQYF.

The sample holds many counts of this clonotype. The CDR3 DNA reads TGCGCCAGCAGCCGTTCTGGGACAGGGGAGTCCTACGAGCAGTACTTC. This translates into CASSRSGTGESYEQYF. V usage is TRBV4-1 and J usage is TRBJ2-7; TRBD1 matches 10 bases. This CDR3 has 16 amino acids. V lost 4 bases, J lost 1 base, and 7 bases stayed unmatched. Germline values: CDR1 MGHRA, CDR2 YSYEKL.

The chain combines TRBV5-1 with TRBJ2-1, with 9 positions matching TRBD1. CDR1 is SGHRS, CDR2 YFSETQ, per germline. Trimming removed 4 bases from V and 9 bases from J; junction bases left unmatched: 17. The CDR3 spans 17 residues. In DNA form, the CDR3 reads TGCGCCAGCAGCACCGGACAGGGGCCGGGTGGCTGCAGTGAGCAGTTCTTC. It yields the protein CASSTGQGPGGCSEQFF.

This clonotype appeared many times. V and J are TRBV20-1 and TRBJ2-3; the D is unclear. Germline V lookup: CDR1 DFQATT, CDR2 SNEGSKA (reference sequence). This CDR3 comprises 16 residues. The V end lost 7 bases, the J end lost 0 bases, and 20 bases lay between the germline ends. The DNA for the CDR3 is TGCAGTGTTAACCTCCTGACCGATACTAGCACAGATACGCAGTATTTT. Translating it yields CSVNLLTDTSTDTQYF.

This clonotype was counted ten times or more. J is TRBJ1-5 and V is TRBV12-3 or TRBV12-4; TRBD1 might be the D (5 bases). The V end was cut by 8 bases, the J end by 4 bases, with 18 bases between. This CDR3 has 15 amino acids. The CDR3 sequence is CASAPRGGGNQPQHF. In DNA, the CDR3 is TGTGCCAGCGCGCCCCGGGGGGGGGGGAATCAGCCCCAGCATTTT.

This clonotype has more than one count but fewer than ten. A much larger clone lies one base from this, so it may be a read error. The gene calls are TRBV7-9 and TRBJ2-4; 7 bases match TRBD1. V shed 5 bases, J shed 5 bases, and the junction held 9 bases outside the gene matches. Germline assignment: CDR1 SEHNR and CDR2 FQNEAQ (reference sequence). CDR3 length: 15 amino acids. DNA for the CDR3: TGTGCCAGCAGCAACTACCGGGACAGAGAAAACATTCAGTACTTC. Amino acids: CASSNYRDRENIQYF. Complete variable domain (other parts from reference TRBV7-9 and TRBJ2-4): DTGVSQNPRHKITKRGQNVTFRCDPISEHNRLYWYRQTLGQGPEFLTYFQNEAQLEKSRLLSDRFSAERPKGSFSTLEIQRTEQGDSAMYLCASSNYRDRENIQYFGAGTRLSVL.

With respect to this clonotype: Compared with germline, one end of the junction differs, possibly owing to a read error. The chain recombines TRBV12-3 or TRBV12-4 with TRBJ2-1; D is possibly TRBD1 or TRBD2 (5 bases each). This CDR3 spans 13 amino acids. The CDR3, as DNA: TGTGGCAGCAGTTTAGCGCAGGGACGCCTCCCGTTCTTC. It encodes CGSSLAQGRLPFF.

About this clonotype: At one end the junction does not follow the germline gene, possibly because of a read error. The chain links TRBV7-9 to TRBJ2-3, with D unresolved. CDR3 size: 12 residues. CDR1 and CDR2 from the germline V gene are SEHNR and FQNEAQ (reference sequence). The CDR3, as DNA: TGTGCCAGCAGCTCCGACACAGATACGCGGTATTTT. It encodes CASSSDTDTRYF. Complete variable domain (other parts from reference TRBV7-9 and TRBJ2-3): DTGVSQNPRHKITKRGQNVTFRCDPISEHNRLYWYRQTLGQGPEFLTYFQNEAQLEKSRLLSDRFSAERPKGSFSTLEIQRTEQGDSAMYLCASSSDTDTRYFGPGTRLTVL.

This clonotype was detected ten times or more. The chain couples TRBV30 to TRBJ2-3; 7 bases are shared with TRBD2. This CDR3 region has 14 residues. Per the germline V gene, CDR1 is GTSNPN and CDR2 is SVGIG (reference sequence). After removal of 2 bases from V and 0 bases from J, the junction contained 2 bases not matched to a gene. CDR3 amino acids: CAWSNSGSTDTQYF. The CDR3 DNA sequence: TGTGCCTGGAGTAATAGCGGGAGCACAGATACGCAGTATTTT.

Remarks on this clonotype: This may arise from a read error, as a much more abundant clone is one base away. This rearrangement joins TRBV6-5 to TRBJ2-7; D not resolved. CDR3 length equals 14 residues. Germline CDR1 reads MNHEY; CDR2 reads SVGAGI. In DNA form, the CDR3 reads TGTGCCGGCAGTTTCTTTTTCGGAACGGACGAGCAGTACTTC. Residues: CAGSFFFGTDEQYF.

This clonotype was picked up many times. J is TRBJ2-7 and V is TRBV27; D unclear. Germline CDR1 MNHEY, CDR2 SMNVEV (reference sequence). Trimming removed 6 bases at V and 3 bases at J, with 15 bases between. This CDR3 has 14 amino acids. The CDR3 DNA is TGTGCCAGCAGCCTAGAAGGACGGTACTACGAGCAGTACTTC. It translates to CASSLEGRYYEQYF.

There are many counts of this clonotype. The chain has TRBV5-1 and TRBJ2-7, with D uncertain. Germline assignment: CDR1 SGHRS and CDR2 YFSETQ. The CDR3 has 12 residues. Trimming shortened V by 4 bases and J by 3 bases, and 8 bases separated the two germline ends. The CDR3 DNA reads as TGCGCCAGCAGCCCAGGATACTACGAGCAGTACTTC. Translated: CASSPGYYEQYF.

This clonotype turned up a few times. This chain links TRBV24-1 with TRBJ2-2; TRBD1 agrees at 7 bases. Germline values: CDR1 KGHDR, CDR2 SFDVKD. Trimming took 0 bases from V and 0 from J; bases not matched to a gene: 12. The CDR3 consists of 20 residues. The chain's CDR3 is CATSDLRTGQRLTNTGELFF. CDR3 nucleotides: TGTGCCACCAGTGATTTGCGGACGGGACAGCGCCTAACGAACACCGGGGAGCTGTTTTTT.